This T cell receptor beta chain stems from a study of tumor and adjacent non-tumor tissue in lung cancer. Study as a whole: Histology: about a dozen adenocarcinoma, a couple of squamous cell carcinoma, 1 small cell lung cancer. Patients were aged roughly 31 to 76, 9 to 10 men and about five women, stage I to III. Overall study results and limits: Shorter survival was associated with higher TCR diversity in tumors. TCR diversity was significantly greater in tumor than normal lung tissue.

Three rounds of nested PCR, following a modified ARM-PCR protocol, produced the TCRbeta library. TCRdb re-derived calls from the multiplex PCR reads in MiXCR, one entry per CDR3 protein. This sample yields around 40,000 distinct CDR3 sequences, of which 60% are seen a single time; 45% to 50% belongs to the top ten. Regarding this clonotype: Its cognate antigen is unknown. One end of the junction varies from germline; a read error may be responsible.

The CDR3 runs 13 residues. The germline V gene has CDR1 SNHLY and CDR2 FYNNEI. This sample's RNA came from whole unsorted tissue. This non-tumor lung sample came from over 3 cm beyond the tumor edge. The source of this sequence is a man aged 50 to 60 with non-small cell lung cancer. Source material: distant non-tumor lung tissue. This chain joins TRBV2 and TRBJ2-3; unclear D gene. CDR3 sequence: CASSELGTDMQYF. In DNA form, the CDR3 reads TGTGCCAGCAGTGAATTAGGTACAGATATGCAGTATTTT.